Below are 20 T cell receptor beta chains sequenced from a single sample in a study of blood T cell repertoires in COVID-19. Data came from immunoSEQ multiplex PCR; TCRdb stores just in-frame clones and leaves some out. The sample shows more than 350,000 clones, around 87% of them seen only once. Sequencing was performed on peripheral blood. Receptors were obtained from a woman aged 25-40 years with COVID-19, enrolled during active disease.

The chain links TRBV19 to TRBJ1-6; D unclear. V was clipped by 7 bases and J by 5 bases, with 9 bases between them. CDR1 and CDR2 (germline): LNHDA, SQIVND (reference sequence). The length of the CDR3 is 13 residues. CDR3 sequence: CASNSRDNSPLHF. CDR3 in DNA: TGTGCCAGTAACTCTCGGGATAATTCACCCCTCCACTTT.

The chain recombines TRBV3-1 (or the pseudogene TRBV3-2) with TRBJ2-7; tentative D call: TRBD2 (5 bases). Germline assignment: CDR1 LGHDT and CDR2 YNNKEL (reference sequence). The CDR3 extends over 14 amino acids. V shed 1 base and J shed 7 bases, with 14 bases lying between them. The CDR3, as DNA: TGTGCCAGCAGCCAAGCGGGATTCGGAGAGGAGCAGTACTTC. Its protein product is CASSQAGFGEEQYF.

The J gene is TRBJ2-3, the V gene TRBV14; D is undetermined. V gave up 4 bases and J gave up 2 bases, with 7 bases separating them. Germline V gene sequence: CDR1 SGHDN, CDR2 FVKESK. CDR3 length equals 13 residues. The CDR3 here is CASSPRHTDTQYF. The CDR3 nucleotides read TGTGCCAGCAGCCCCCGACACACAGATACGCAGTATTTT. The full variable domain, with the rest looked up from reference TRBV14 and TRBJ2-3, is EAGVTQFPSHSVIEKGQTVTLRCDPISGHDNLYWYRRVMGKEIKFLLHFVKESKQDESGMPNNRFLAERTGGTYSTLKVQPAELEDSGVYFCASSPRHTDTQYFGPGTRLTVL.

J is TRBJ1-6 and V is TRBV4-3; D may be TRBD1 (5 bases). Looked up from germline, CDR1 is LGHNA and CDR2 is YSLEER. V lost 1 base to trimming and J lost 10 bases, with 14 bases between them. The CDR3 is 15 residues long. The CDR3 DNA is TGCGCCAGCAGCCAAGTCATCCAGGGCACCTCACCCCTCCACTTT. Translated, it gives CASSQVIQGTSPLHF.

The chain employs TRBV28 and TRBJ2-7; 9 bases agree with TRBD1. This CDR3 has 14 residues. Germline V gives CDR1 MDHEN, CDR2 SYDVKM. V lost 6 bases and J lost 3; bases outside the gene matches: 6. The CDR3 protein is CASSSGQGHYEQYF. The CDR3 DNA follows: TGTGCCAGCAGCTCCGGACAGGGGCACTACGAGCAGTACTTC.

The gene calls are TRBV5-4 and TRBJ1-2, with 7 nucleotides matching TRBD1. With V trimmed by 3 bases and J by 6 bases, 8 bases remained unmatched. CDR1 is SGHNT, CDR2 YYREEE, per germline (reference sequence). This CDR3 region has 14 residues. CDR3 in amino acids: CASSSDRPTNGYTF. The DNA for the CDR3 is TGTGCCAGCAGCTCGGACAGGCCGACTAATGGCTACACCTTC.

The chain is built from TRBV4-3 and TRBJ1-1, with 8 bases lining up with TRBD1. The CDR3 has 17 amino acids. The V gene's germline CDR1 is LGHNA and CDR2 YSLEER. V was clipped by 0 bases and J by 4 bases; unmatched bases: 10. The CDR3 DNA reads as TGCGCCAGCAGCCAAGATCAGGGGGCGCGGTTTGGCACTGAAGCTTTCTTT. Its translation is CASSQDQGARFGTEAFF.

The chain is built from TRBV5-4 and TRBJ1-2; D perhaps matches TRBD1 (6 bases). V dropped 1 base and J dropped 7 bases, with 14 bases sitting between them. Germline-derived CDR1 and CDR2 are SGHNT and YYREEE (reference sequence). CDR3 size: 14 residues. The DNA of the CDR3 is TGTGCCAGCAGCTTGTTTGGTCGAGGGGGTGGCTACACCTTC. It translates to CASSLFGRGGGYTF.

This chain connects TRBV4-1 to TRBJ2-7; D ambiguous. The CDR3 has 15 residues. The germline V and J ends were trimmed by 0 bases and 1 base, with 10 bases remaining between them. CDR1 and CDR2 (germline): MGHRA, YSYEKL. CDR3 DNA: TGCGCCAGCAGCCAAGAGGTTCCAGGATCCTACGAGCAGTACTTC. It yields the protein CASSQEVPGSYEQYF.

V usage is TRBV18 and J usage is TRBJ2-7, with TRBD1 matching 9 bases. The V and J ends lost 1 base and 3 bases, in that order; junction bases with no gene match: 7. CDR3 size: 16 residues. CDR1 and CDR2 from the germline V gene are KGHSH and LQKENI. CDR3: CASSPLGTGNIYEQYF. CDR3 nucleotide sequence: TGTGCCAGCTCACCACTAGGGACAGGGAATATCTACGAGCAGTACTTC.

The rearrangement links TRBV6-5 to TRBJ2-7, with a weak D call TRBD2 (6 bases). Trimming shortened V by 7 bases and J by 2 bases, and 15 bases separated the two germline ends. The CDR3 extends over 14 amino acids. Germline-derived CDR1 and CDR2 are MNHEY and SVGAGI. For the CDR3, the DNA is TGTGCCAGCAATTATGCGGGGATACCCTACGAGCAGTACTTC. Its protein product is CASNYAGIPYEQYF.

This rearrangement joins TRBV21-1 to TRBJ1-1; TRBD1, the table's D call, lacks a check against the DNA. TRBV21-1 counts as a pseudogene. The CDR3 is made up of 18 amino acids. The CDR3 region is CASSKNQGQGRWNTEAFF. The CDR3 bases are TGTGCCAGCAGCAAAAACCAAGGACAGGGACGTTGGAACACTGAAGCTTTCTTT.

The DNA for the CDR3 is TGTGCCAGTAAGACAGGGAATAATTCACCCCTCCACTTT. As protein: CASKTGNNSPLHF. The chain couples TRBV27 to TRBJ1-6; 7 positions agree with TRBD1. This CDR3 region has 13 residues. The junction had 4 bases not matched to a gene; V was cut back by 9 bases and J by 5 bases. The germline V gene encodes CDR1 MNHEY and CDR2 SMNVEV (reference sequence).

The gene calls are TRBV7-9 and TRBJ2-2, with D unclear. V was trimmed by 2 bases and J by 6 bases, leaving 10 bases between them. The length of the CDR3 is 14 residues. Germline V gene lookup returns CDR1 SEHNR and CDR2 FQNEAQ (reference sequence). The CDR3 sequence: CASSLRLPAGELFF. As DNA, the CDR3 is TGTGCCAGCAGCTTAAGACTCCCCGCCGGGGAGCTGTTTTTT. Full variable domain (missing parts from reference TRBV7-9 and TRBJ2-2): DTGVSQNPRHKITKRGQNVTFRCDPISEHNRLYWYRQTLGQGPEFLTYFQNEAQLEKSRLLSDRFSAERPKGSFSTLEIQRTEQGDSAMYLCASSLRLPAGELFFGEGSRLTVL.

The J gene is TRBJ2-6, the V gene TRBV30, with 11 bases lining up with TRBD2. CDR1 is GTSNPN and CDR2 is SVGIG in the germline V gene (reference sequence). This CDR3 is built from 17 residues. V shed 7 bases, J shed 1 base, and the junction held 9 bases outside the gene matches. CDR3 amino acids: CASPLTSGISGANVLTF. In DNA, the CDR3 is TGTGCCTCCCCTTTGACTAGCGGGATATCTGGGGCCAACGTCCTGACTTTC.

CDR3 in DNA: TGTGCCAGCAGCGTTACGGGAGGGGCGGCCGGGGAGCTGTTTTTT. Encoded protein: CASSVTGGAAGELFF. V gene TRBV9 combines with J gene TRBJ2-2; 8 bases match TRBD2. CDR1 is SGDLS, CDR2 YYNGEE, per germline. The ends lost 2 bases at V and 6 bases at J; junction bases unmatched: 6. The CDR3 runs 15 residues.

This clone was observed a single time. The genes are TRBV7-9 and TRBJ2-5; tentatively, D is TRBD1 (6 bases). In germline, CDR1 is SEHNR, CDR2 FQNEAQ (reference sequence). This CDR3 comprises 17 residues. The ends were cut back, 1 base at V and 4 bases at J, with 19 bases in the middle. CDR3 coding DNA: TGTGCCAGCAGCTTAGTTCTGGGGACAAGAAGAGGAGAGACCCAGTACTTC. As protein: CASSLVLGTRRGETQYF.

Remarks on this clone: Distinct nucleotide sequences in the sample also encode this CDR3. The chain uses TRBV6-5 and TRBJ1-4, with 7 bases that match TRBD1. CDR3 length: 15 amino acids. Germline loops: CDR1 MNHEY, CDR2 SVGAGI. The V and J ends lost 0 bases and 4 bases, in that order; junction bases with no gene match: 2. CDR3 loop: CASSYSGTVNEKLFF. The CDR3 DNA follows: TGTGCCAGCAGTTACTCAGGGACAGTTAATGAAAAACTGTTTTTT.

The chain uses TRBV29-1 and TRBJ2-7, with 7 positions matching TRBD1. This CDR3 region has 12 residues. CDR1 is SQVTM and CDR2 is ANQGSEA in the germline V gene. V lost 4 bases and J lost 0; bases outside the gene matches: 0. This CDR3 reads CSVAGGSYEQYF. The CDR3 nucleotides read TGCAGCGTTGCAGGGGGCTCCTACGAGCAGTACTTC.

The J gene is TRBJ2-1, the V gene TRBV24-1, with a tentative D call TRBD2 (5 bases). V was clipped by 4 bases and J by 8 bases, with 20 bases between them. Germline CDR1 KGHDR, CDR2 SFDVKD. This CDR3 contains 16 residues. The CDR3 sequence: CATSEQGLSTQDEQFF. The CDR3 bases are TGTGCCACCAGTGAACAAGGACTTTCTACCCAGGATGAGCAGTTCTTC.